A single sample gave rise to the 24 T cell receptor beta chains below, sequenced in a study of blood T cell repertoires in COVID-19. Produced via immunoSEQ multiplex PCR; TCRdb's table is partial and in-frame only. The data contain 200,000 to 300,000 clones, about 82% of them singletons. Input material: peripheral blood. The receptors derive from a woman of 80 years or more with COVID-19, enrolled during active disease.

The J gene is TRBJ2-1, the V gene TRBV4-1; 11 positions agree with TRBD2. V was clipped by 1 base and J by 7 bases; unmatched bases: 6. The germline V gene has CDR1 MGHRA and CDR2 YSYEKL. The CDR3 is made up of 16 amino acids. CDR3 residues: CASSQATTSGNNEQFF. The CDR3 nucleotides read TGCGCCAGCAGCCAAGCGACGACTAGCGGGAATAATGAGCAGTTCTTC.

This clone was picked up a small number of times. The chain has TRBV3-1 (or the pseudogene TRBV3-2) and TRBJ1-2, with a tentative D call TRBD1 (5 bases). This CDR3 has 14 amino acids. V was trimmed by 0 bases and J by 4 bases, leaving 9 bases between them. In germline, CDR1 is LGHDT, CDR2 YNNKEL (reference sequence). The CDR3, as DNA: TGTGCCAGCAGCCAAGATAAGGGGTTCTATGGCTACACCTTC. Residues: CASSQDKGFYGYTF.

The chain has TRBV5-4 and TRBJ2-2; 7 positions match TRBD2. The junction had 8 bases not matched to a gene; V was cut back by 0 bases and J by 6 bases. Germline lookup yields CDR1 SGHNT and CDR2 YYREEE (reference sequence). The CDR3 is 16 residues long. The DNA of the CDR3 is TGTGCCAGCAGCTTGGCCTCGACTAGCAATCCCGGGGAGCTGTTTTTT. It specifies CASSLASTSNPGELFF.

The chain uses TRBV3-1 (or the pseudogene TRBV3-2) and TRBJ1-1, with D maybe TRBD1 (5 bases). This CDR3 is built from 14 residues. Germline-derived CDR1 and CDR2 are LGHDT and YNNKEL (reference sequence). Trimming cost V 4 bases and J 1 base, with 10 bases left between them. This CDR3 reads CASSPRQRNTEAFF. CDR3 nucleotide sequence: TGTGCCAGCAGCCCCCGACAGAGGAACACTGAAGCTTTCTTT.

The chain combines TRBV18 with TRBJ1-3; D gene unclear. The CDR3 loop spans 16 amino acids. Looked up from germline, CDR1 is KGHSH and CDR2 is LQKENI. V was cut by 0 bases and J by 2 bases, with 11 bases left in between. The CDR3: CASSPPKGRAGNTIYF. CDR3 nucleotide sequence: TGTGCCAGCTCACCACCGAAAGGGAGGGCTGGAAACACCATATATTTT.

The CDR3 spells CASSLDRLMNTEAFF. In DNA, the CDR3 is TGTGCCAGCAGCTTGGACAGGCTTATGAACACTGAAGCTTTCTTT. The chain has TRBV5-6 and TRBJ1-1; D perhaps matches TRBD1 (5 bases). The V gene lost 0 bases and the J gene lost 0 bases, with 9 bases spanning the gap. Germline CDR1 SGHDT, CDR2 YYEEEE. This CDR3 has 15 residues.

The V call is TRBV2, the J call TRBJ1-5; possibly TRBD1 for D (5 bases). Germline loops: CDR1 SNHLY, CDR2 FYNNEI. The V and J ends lost 3 bases and 7 bases respectively, with 10 bases between them. CDR3 size: 13 residues. CDR3 in amino acids: CASSDDSLQPQHF. Here the CDR3 DNA reads TGTGCCAGCAGTGACGACAGTTTGCAGCCCCAGCATTTT.

The V gene is TRBV5-1, the J gene TRBJ2-1; 8 positions agree with TRBD2. V shed 1 base and J 6 bases; nucleotides not matched to a gene: 9. Germline values: CDR1 SGHRS, CDR2 YFSETQ. The CDR3 is 16 residues long. CDR3 in amino acids: CASSLPLSGGSNEQFF. The CDR3 nucleotides read TGCGCCAGCAGCTTGCCTCTCAGCGGGGGATCCAATGAGCAGTTCTTC.

This clone was seen once. The chain uses TRBV2 and TRBJ2-5; D is perhaps TRBD2 (5 bases). Trimming pared 6 bases from V and 5 bases from J, leaving 10 bases between. The CDR3 totals 12 residues. CDR1 and CDR2 from the germline V gene are SNHLY and FYNNEI. The CDR3 DNA is TGTGCCAGCAGGCTAGGCGGGGAGACCCAGTACTTC. This translates into CASRLGGETQYF.

This clone was recorded a few times. The V call is TRBV6-5, the J call TRBJ2-5; D is ambiguous. Germline V gene data show CDR1 as MNHEY and CDR2 as SVGAGI. Trimming removed 6 bases from V and 5 bases from J, with 7 bases in between. This CDR3 is 11 amino acids long. In DNA, the CDR3 is TGTGCCAGCAGCCGTCTGGAGACCCAGTACTTC. This sequence encodes CASSRLETQYF.

CDR3 protein: CASTKDSSGNTIYF. The CDR3 DNA reads TGTGCCTCGACAAAGGACAGCTCTGGAAACACCATATATTTT. The chain joins TRBV10-3 to TRBJ1-3; D is possibly TRBD1 (6 bases). CDR1 and CDR2 from the germline V gene are ENHRY and SYGVKD. This CDR3 contains 14 residues. Trimming left V 11 bases short and J 0 bases short, with 14 bases between.

The chain combines TRBV5-6 with TRBJ1-1, with D tentatively TRBD1 (5 bases). The CDR3 covers 16 residues. The germline V gene has CDR1 SGHDT and CDR2 YYEEEE. The V gene lost 2 bases and the J gene lost 2 bases, with 16 bases spanning the gap. The CDR3: CASSFTQGGENTEAFF. The CDR3 coding sequence is TGTGCCAGCAGCTTTACCCAGGGAGGAGAAAACACTGAAGCTTTCTTT.

Comment on this clone: Distinct nucleotide sequences in the sample also encode this CDR3. The rearrangement links TRBV7-2 to TRBJ2-2; 9 nucleotides align to TRBD2. Germline CDR1 and CDR2: SGHTA and FQGNSA. V trimming: 4 bases; J trimming: 5 bases; junction bases outside the gene matches: 2. CDR3 length equals 14 residues. CDR3 nucleotide sequence: TGTGCCAGCAGCTCCCTAGCGGGAACCGGGGAGCTGTTTTTT. Protein product: CASSSLAGTGELFF.

The gene calls are TRBV10-3 and TRBJ1-1; D is unresolved. With 1 base removed from V and 1 base from J, the gap between germline ends came to 4 bases. The CDR3 runs to 13 residues. CDR1 and CDR2 (germline): ENHRY, SYGVKD. The CDR3 coding sequence is TGTGCCATCAGTGAGTTCCAGAACACTGAAGCTTTCTTT. This sequence encodes CAISEFQNTEAFF.

CDR3 bases: TGTGCCAGCAGTGGGACAGCTAGCTCCTACGAGCAGTACGTC. Its translation is CASSGTASSYEQYV. V gene TRBV2 combines with J gene TRBJ2-7, with D possibly being TRBD1 (6 bases). The V end was cut by 4 bases, the J end by 0 bases, with 10 bases between. CDR1 is SNHLY and CDR2 is FYNNEI in the germline V gene. This CDR3 has 14 residues.

The gene calls are TRBV11-2 and TRBJ2-1, with D perhaps matching TRBD1 (5 bases). From germline, CDR1 is SGHAT and CDR2 FQNNGV. There are 15 residues in the CDR3. The V gene lost 0 bases and the J gene lost 0 bases, with 6 bases spanning the gap. The CDR3 coding sequence is TGTGCCAGCAGCTTAGAACAGGCCTCCTACAATGAGCAGTTCTTC. Its translation is CASSLEQASYNEQFF.

This clone was detected a few times. The rearrangement joins TRBV5-8 to TRBJ1-6; D is perhaps TRBD1 (6 bases). Trimming pared 2 bases from V and 6 bases from J, leaving 9 bases between. The CDR3 is 14 amino acids. CDR1 SGHTS and CDR2 YDEGEE come from the germline V gene. Written as DNA, the CDR3 is TGTGCCAGCAGCTTTGGACAGACTAATTCACCCCTCCACTTT. As protein: CASSFGQTNSPLHF.

This clone is a singleton in its sample. The rearrangement uses TRBV6-5 and TRBJ1-1; 9 positions match TRBD1. There are 15 residues in the CDR3. V gave up 6 bases and J gave up 5 bases; unmatched junction bases: 10. From germline, CDR1 is MNHEY and CDR2 SVGAGI. The CDR3 loop is CASSPGQGRSTEAFF. The CDR3 DNA reads as TGTGCCAGCAGCCCGGGACAGGGCCGATCGACTGAAGCTTTCTTT.

The CDR3 coding sequence is TGTGCCAGCGGAATTACAGGGGCGAACACTGAAGCTTTCTTT. Its protein is CASGITGANTEAFF. The chain recombines TRBV3-1 (or the pseudogene TRBV3-2) with TRBJ1-1; 7 nucleotides agree with TRBD1. V was pared by 8 bases and J by 1 base, with 7 bases of the junction left unmatched. This CDR3 spans 14 amino acids. Germline V gene data show CDR1 as LGHDT and CDR2 as YNNKEL (reference sequence).

V usage is TRBV7-3 and J usage is TRBJ2-1, with 8 bases lining up with TRBD2. This CDR3 has 13 residues. CDR1 is SGHTA and CDR2 is FQGTGA in the germline V gene. V was clipped by 6 bases and J by 4 bases; unmatched bases: 2. The CDR3 loop reads CASSSGVYNEQFF. CDR3 bases: TGTGCCAGCAGTAGCGGGGTGTACAATGAGCAGTTCTTC.

J is TRBJ1-1 and V is TRBV6-1; D is possibly TRBD1 (6 bases). V was cut by 1 base and J by 5 bases, with 11 bases left in between. Per the germline V gene, CDR1 is MNHNS and CDR2 is SASEGT. The length of the CDR3 is 14 residues. The CDR3 sequence: CASSEDGQRTEAFF. CDR3 coding DNA: TGTGCCAGCAGTGAAGATGGACAGAGGACTGAAGCTTTCTTT.

The J gene is TRBJ2-1, the V gene TRBV5-1; 8 nucleotides align to TRBD2. There are 15 residues in the CDR3. The V gene's germline CDR1 is SGHRS and CDR2 YFSETQ. The J segment lost 3 bases and the V segment lost 3 bases, leaving 5 bases of the junction unmatched. CDR3 in DNA: TGCGCCAGCAGCTCGAGCGGGGGAGACTACAATGAGCAGTTCTTC. It translates to CASSSSGGDYNEQFF.

This clone has a handful of counts. V is TRBV5-4 and J is TRBJ1-3; D call uncertain. The V and J ends lost 2 bases and 0 bases respectively, with 3 bases between them. The CDR3 consists of 13 residues. Germline-derived CDR1 and CDR2 are SGHNT and YYREEE (reference sequence). CDR3 bases: TGTGCCAGCAGCTTCATCTCTGGAAACACCATATATTTT. Translated: CASSFISGNTIYF.

This clone was seen more than once but under ten times. This sequence joins TRBV9 and TRBJ1-4, with 8 bases lining up with TRBD1. This CDR3 is built from 13 residues. CDR1 and CDR2 (germline): SGDLS, YYNGEE. The V segment lost 5 bases and the J segment 7 bases; nucleotides outside the gene matches: 4. The CDR3 sequence is CASSLDRGEKLFF. CDR3 DNA sequence: TGTGCCAGCAGTCTCGACAGGGGTGAAAAACTGTTTTTT.